This TCR beta chain was obtained from a study of early T cells in non-severe SARS-CoV-2 infection. Unique molecular identifiers tagged individual cDNA molecules. TCRdb ran MiXCR on the 5' RACE reads and lists one entry per CDR3 protein. The sample has 75,000 to 80,000 distinct CDR3 sequences, about 11% seen once. This CDR3 region has 13 residues. V lost 6 bases and J lost 3; bases outside the gene matches: 4. Germline loops: CDR1 SQVTM, CDR2 ANQGSEA. This clonotype was seen ten or more times. The gene calls are TRBV29-1 and TRBJ2-7, with 11 bases lining up with TRBD1. The sequencing used whole blood, collected at baseline. The TCR originated in an adult who was a healthcare worker with PCR-confirmed SARS-CoV-2 infection or an uninfected control (not recorded which). CDR3 nucleotides: TGCAGCGTCCAGGGACAGGGGGGCTACGAGCAGTACTTC. Translation gives CSVQGQGGYEQYF.